The 10 T cell receptor beta chains in this list originate from one sample, sequenced in a study of vaccination effects on CD4 cells after COVID-19. Antigen-specific CD4+ T cell clonotypes were called by their expansion after viral peptide-pool culture in ViraFEST. Following culture for around 10 days, CD4+ T cells were isolated. Vaccine administered to participants consisted of two doses of either BNT162b2 or mRNA-1273. No antigen is known for these receptors. Sequenced by immunoSEQ multiplex PCR; TCRdb stores in-frame clones only, minus some. In the table there are about 38,000 clones, 70% to 85% of which are singletons. The sequences come from CD4+ T cells from PBMCs cultured with HCoV-NL63 spike peptides, collected after COVID-19 vaccination. The receptors come from a human donor who received a COVID-19 vaccine. Some clones in this sample may be carry-over from other donors' samples.

The rearrangement links TRBV5-1 to TRBJ2-3; no definite D call. V was cut by 0 bases and J by 2 bases, with 13 bases left in between. The CDR3 has 16 residues. CDR1 and CDR2 (germline): SGHRS, YFSETQ. For the CDR3, the DNA is TGCGCCAGCAGCTTGGAAGGGCAGACTTTCACAGATACGCAGTATTTT. Residues: CASSLEGQTFTDTQYF.

The V and J genes are TRBV6-4 and TRBJ1-6; no clear D gene. This CDR3 spans 13 amino acids. The V gene's germline CDR1 is MRHNA and CDR2 SNTAGT. Trimming took 3 bases from V and 7 from J, leaving 7 bases between them. The CDR3 sequence is CASSEGGNSPLHF. DNA of the CDR3: TGTGCCAGCAGTGAGGGAGGCAATTCACCCCTCCACTTT.

The rearrangement uses TRBV5-4 and TRBJ2-5, with D tentatively TRBD1 (6 bases). V shed 4 bases and J shed 5 bases, with 15 bases lying between them. Germline V gives CDR1 SGHNT, CDR2 YYREEE (reference sequence). This CDR3 comprises 14 residues. Written as DNA, the CDR3 is TGTGCCAGCAGCCTACAGGGTATAGGGGAGACCCAGTACTTC. Encoded protein: CASSLQGIGETQYF.

This sequence joins TRBV6-4 and TRBJ2-2; D is undetermined. Germline-derived CDR1 and CDR2 are MRHNA and SNTAGT. The CDR3 runs 14 residues. The V and J ends lost 4 bases and 0 bases respectively, with 6 bases between them. CDR3 DNA: TGTGCCAGCAGTGTTTCGGCGAACACCGGGGAGCTGTTTTTT. It specifies CASSVSANTGELFF.

Here the CDR3 reads CATSAQGPETQYF. The CDR3 DNA is TGTGCCACCAGTGCGCAGGGCCCAGAGACCCAGTACTTC. The chain combines TRBV24-1 with TRBJ2-5, with D possibly matching TRBD1 (5 bases). With 5 bases removed from V and 4 bases from J, the gap between germline ends came to 10 bases. The CDR3 has 13 amino acids. The germline CDR1 and CDR2 sequences are KGHDR and SFDVKD.

This clone was seen just once. The chain has TRBV7-2 and TRBJ2-4; the D gene is possibly TRBD1 (6 bases). In germline, CDR1 is SGHTA, CDR2 FQGNSA. Trimming left V 0 bases short and J 1 base short, with 10 bases between. The CDR3 loop spans 16 amino acids. The CDR3 DNA reads TGTGCCAGCAGCTTAGCGAGGGGGACGGCCAAAAACATTCAGTACTTC. It yields the protein CASSLARGTAKNIQYF.

V usage is TRBV6-1 and J usage is TRBJ2-7, with D unclear. The CDR3 loop spans 15 amino acids. V lost 2 bases and J 4 bases, leaving 15 bases between the germline ends. The germline gives CDR1 MNHNS, CDR2 SASEGT. CDR3 sequence reads: CASSEIVGRVYEQYV. The CDR3 DNA reads as TGTGCCAGCAGTGAAATTGTAGGGCGTGTTTACGAGCAGTACGTC.

The rearrangement joins TRBV7-9 to TRBJ1-2; D is uncertain. Germline V CDR1 and CDR2: SEHNR, FQNEAQ (reference sequence). The CDR3 sequence is 14 residues long. V lost 5 bases and J lost 2, with 12 bases in between. The CDR3 region has the DNA TGTGCCAGCAGCCCCTCCCGGACCAACTATGGCTACACCTTC. The encoded protein is CASSPSRTNYGYTF.

V is TRBV7-8 and J is TRBJ1-4; possibly TRBD1 for D (5 bases). The CDR3 runs 17 residues. Germline lookup yields CDR1 SGHVS and CDR2 FQNEAQ. Deletions cut 0 bases from V and 7 bases from J, with 18 bases between. CDR3 loop: CASSLAQWGGSSEKLFF. The CDR3 region has the DNA TGTGCCAGCAGCTTAGCGCAATGGGGGGGGTCGTCTGAAAAACTGTTTTTT. Full variable domain (missing parts from reference TRBV7-8 and TRBJ1-4): GAGVSQSPRYKVAKRGQDVALRCDPISGHVSLFWYQQALGQGPEFLTYFQNEAQLDKSGLPSDRFFAERPEGSVSTLKIQRTQQEDSAVYLCASSLAQWGGSSEKLFFGSGTQLSVL.

The chain uses TRBV3-1 (or the pseudogene TRBV3-2) and TRBJ1-2, with a possible D match to TRBD1 (5 bases). There are 13 residues in the CDR3. Trimming left V 4 bases short and J 6 bases short, with 12 bases between. CDR1 is LGHDT, CDR2 YNNKEL, per germline (reference sequence). This CDR3 is CASSPAGGDGYTF. CDR3 bases: TGTGCCAGCAGCCCGGCGGGGGGGGATGGCTACACCTTC.